This T cell receptor beta chain comes out of a study of T cells in Graves' hyperthyroidism and ophthalmopathy. Blood was drawn at first hyperthyroidism diagnosis, before any ophthalmopathy symptoms. The PBMCs had their origin in 7.5 to 10 ml of fresh peripheral blood. CDR1 is MDHEN, CDR2 SYDVKM, per germline. The CDR3 extends over 15 amino acids. Trimming stripped 5 bases from V and 4 bases from J, with 14 bases between. Comments on this clonotype: A much larger clonotype is one base distant, so this may be a read error.

Using RNA transcripts as the source, TCR beta CDR3 regions were amplified. Researchers ran a first-round RT-PCR on the TCR CDR3 using the HTBI primer set. From the multiplex PCR reads, TCRdb called clonotypes with MiXCR, one entry per CDR3 protein. The sample contains about 290,000 distinct CDR3 sequences, about an eighth of which appear only once. Sequenced sample: blood. This TCR was sampled from a woman in her thirties with Graves' hyperthyroidism that later progressed to Graves' ophthalmopathy. The V and J genes are TRBV28 and TRBJ1-4; D is unresolved. The CDR3 region has the DNA TGTGCCAGCAGTCCTGGCAGCGGGATTAATGAAAAACTGTTTTTT. Protein: CASSPGSGINEKLFF.